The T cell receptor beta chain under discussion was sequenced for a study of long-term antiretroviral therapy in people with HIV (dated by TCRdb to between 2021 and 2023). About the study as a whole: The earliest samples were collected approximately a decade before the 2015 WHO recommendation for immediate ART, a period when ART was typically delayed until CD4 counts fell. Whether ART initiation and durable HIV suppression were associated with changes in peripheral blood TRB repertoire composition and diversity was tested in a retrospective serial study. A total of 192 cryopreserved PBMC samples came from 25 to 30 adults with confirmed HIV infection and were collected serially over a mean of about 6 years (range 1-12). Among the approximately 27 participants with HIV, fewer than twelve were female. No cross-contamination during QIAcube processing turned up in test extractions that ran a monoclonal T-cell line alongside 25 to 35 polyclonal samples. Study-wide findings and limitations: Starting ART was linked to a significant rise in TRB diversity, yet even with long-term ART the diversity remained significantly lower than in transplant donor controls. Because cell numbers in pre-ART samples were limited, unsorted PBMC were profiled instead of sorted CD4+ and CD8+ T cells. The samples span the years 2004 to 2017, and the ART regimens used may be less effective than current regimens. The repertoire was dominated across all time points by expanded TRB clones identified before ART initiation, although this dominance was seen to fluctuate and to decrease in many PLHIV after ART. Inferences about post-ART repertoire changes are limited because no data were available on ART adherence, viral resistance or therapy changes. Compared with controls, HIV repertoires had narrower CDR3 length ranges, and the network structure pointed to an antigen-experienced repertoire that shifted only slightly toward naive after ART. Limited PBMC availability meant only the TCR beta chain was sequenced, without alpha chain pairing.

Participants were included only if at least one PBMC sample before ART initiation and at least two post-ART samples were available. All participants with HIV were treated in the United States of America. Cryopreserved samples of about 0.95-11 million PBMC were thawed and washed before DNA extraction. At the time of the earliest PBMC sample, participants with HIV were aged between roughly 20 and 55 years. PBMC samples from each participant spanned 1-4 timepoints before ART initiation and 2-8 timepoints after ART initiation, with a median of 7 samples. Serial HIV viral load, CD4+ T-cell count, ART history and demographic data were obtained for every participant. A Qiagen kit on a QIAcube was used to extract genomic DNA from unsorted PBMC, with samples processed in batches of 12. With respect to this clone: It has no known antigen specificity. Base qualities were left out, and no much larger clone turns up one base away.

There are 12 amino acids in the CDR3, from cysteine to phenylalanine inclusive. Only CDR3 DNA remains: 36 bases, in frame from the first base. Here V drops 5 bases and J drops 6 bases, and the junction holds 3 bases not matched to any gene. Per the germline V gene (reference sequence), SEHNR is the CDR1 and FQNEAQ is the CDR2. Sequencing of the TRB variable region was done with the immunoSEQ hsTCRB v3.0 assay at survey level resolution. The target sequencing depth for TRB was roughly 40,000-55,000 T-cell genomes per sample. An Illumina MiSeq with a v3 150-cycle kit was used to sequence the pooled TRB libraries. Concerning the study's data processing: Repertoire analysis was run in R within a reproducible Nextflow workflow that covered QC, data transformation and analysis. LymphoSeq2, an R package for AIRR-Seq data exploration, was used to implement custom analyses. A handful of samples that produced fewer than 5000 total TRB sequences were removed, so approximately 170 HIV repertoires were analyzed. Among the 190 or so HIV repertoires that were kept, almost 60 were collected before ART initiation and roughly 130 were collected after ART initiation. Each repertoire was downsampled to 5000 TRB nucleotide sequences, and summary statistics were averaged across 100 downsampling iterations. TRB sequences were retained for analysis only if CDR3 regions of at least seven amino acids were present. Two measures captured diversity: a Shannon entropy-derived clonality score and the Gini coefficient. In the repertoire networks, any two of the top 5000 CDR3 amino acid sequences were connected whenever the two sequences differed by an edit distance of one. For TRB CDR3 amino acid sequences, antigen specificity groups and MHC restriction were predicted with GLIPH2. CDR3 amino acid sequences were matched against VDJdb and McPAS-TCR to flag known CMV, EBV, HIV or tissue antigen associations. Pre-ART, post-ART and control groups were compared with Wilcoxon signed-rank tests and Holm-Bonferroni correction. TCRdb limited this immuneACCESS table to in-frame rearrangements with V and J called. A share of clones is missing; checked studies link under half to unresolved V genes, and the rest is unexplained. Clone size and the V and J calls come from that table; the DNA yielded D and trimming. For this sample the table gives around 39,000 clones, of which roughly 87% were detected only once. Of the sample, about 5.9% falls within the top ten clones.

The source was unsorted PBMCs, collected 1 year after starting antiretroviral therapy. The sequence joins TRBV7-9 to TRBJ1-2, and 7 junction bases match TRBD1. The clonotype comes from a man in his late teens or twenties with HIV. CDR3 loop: CASSGGQDGYTF. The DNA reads TGTGCCAGCAGCGGCGGACAGGATGGCTACACCTTC.